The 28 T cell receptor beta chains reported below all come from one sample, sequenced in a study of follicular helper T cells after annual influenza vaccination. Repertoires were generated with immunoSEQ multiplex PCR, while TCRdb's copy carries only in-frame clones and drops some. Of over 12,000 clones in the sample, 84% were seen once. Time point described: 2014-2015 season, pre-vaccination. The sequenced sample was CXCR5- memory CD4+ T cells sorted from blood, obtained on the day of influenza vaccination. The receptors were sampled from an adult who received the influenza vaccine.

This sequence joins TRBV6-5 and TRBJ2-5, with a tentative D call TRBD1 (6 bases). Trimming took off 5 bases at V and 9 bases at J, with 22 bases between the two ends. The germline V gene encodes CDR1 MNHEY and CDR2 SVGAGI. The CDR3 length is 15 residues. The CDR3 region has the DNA TGTGCCAGCAGTCCTGGGACATATCGAGTAGGGGCCCAGTACTTC. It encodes CASSPGTYRVGAQYF.

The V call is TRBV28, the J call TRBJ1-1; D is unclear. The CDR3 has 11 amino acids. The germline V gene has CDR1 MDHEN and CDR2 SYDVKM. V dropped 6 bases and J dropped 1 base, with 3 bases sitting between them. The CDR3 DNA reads TGTGCCAGCAGGTGGAACACTGAAGCTTTCTTT. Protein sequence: CASRWNTEAFF.

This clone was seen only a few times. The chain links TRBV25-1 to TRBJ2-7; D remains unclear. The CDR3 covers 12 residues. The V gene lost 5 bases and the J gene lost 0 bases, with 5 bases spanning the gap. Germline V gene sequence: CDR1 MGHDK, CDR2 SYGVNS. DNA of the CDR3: TGTGCCAGCAGTTCGCCCTCCTACGAGCAGTACTTC. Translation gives CASSSPSYEQYF.

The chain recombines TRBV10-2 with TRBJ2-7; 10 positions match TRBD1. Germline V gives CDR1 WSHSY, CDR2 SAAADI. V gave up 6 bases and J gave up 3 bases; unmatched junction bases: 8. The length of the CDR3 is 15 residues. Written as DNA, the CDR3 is TGCGCCAGCAGACCGCGACAGGGGGCTAGCTACGAGCAGTACTTC. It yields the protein CASRPRQGASYEQYF.

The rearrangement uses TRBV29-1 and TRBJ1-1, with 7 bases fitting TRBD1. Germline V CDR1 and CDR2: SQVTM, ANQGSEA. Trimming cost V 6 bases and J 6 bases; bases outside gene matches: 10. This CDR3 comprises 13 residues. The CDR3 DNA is TGCAGCGTAAAACAGGGGCTAGGGGCTGAAGCTTTCTTT. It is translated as CSVKQGLGAEAFF.

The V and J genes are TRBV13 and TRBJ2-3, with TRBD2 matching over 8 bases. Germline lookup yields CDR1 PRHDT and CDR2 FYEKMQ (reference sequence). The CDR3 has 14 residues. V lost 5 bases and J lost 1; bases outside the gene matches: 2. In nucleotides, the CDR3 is TGTGCCAGCAGCCTGCGGGGGGGCACAGATACGCAGTATTTT. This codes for CASSLRGGTDTQYF. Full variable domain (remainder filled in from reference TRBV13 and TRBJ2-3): AAGVIQSPRHLIKEKRETATLKCYPIPRHDTVYWYQQGPGQDPQFLISFYEKMQSDKGSIPDRFSAQQFSDYHSELNMSSLELGDSALYFCASSLRGGTDTQYFGPGTRLTVL.

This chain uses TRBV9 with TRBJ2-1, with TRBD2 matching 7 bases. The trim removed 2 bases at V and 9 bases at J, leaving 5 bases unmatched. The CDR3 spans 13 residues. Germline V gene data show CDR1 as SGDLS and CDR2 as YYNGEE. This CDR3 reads CASSVGGTFEQFF. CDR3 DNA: TGTGCCAGCAGCGTCGGGGGGACTTTTGAGCAGTTCTTC.

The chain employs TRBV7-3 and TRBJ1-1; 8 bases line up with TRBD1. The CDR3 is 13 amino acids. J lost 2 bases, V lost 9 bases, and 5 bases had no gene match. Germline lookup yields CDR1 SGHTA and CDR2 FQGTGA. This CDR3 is CASSGQVNTEAFF. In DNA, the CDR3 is TGTGCCAGTTCGGGACAGGTAAACACTGAAGCTTTCTTT.

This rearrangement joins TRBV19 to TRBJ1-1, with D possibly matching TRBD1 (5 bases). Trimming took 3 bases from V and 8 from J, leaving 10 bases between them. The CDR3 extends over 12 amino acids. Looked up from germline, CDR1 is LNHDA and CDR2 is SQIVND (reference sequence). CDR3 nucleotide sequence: TGTGCCAGTAGTATCAGACAGTCGGAAGCTTTCTTT. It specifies CASSIRQSEAFF.

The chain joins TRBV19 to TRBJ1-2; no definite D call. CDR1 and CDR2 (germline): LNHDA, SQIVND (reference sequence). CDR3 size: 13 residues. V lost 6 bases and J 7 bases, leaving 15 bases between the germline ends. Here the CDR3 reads CASRIPLASGYTF. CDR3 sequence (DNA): TGTGCCAGTAGAATCCCCCTGGCGAGTGGCTACACCTTC.

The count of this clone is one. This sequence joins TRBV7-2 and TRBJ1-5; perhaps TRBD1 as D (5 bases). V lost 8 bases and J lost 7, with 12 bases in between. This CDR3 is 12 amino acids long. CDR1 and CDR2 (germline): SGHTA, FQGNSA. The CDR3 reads CASGRVEQPQHF. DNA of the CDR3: TGTGCCAGCGGCAGGGTTGAGCAGCCCCAGCATTTT.

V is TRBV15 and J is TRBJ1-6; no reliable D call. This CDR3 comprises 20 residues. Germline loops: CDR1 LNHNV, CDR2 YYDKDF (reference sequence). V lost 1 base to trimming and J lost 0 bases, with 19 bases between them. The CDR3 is CATSRVPLGGSSSYNSPLHF. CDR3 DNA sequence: TGTGCCACCAGCAGAGTACCCCTAGGCGGGTCGAGCTCCTATAATTCACCCCTCCACTTT.

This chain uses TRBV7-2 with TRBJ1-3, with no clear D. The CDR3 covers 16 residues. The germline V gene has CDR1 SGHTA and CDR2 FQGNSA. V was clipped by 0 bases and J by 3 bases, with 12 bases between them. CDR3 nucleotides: TGTGCCAGCAGCTTAGCGGCAGGCCTCTTTGGAAACACCATATATTTT. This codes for CASSLAAGLFGNTIYF.

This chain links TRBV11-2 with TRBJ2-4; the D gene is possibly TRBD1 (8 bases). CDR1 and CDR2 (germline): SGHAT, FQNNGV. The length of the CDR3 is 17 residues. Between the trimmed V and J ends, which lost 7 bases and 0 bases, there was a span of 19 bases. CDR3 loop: CASTLGGDRIAKNIQYF. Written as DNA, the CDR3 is TGTGCCAGCACCCTGGGGGGGGACAGGATAGCCAAAAACATTCAGTACTTC.

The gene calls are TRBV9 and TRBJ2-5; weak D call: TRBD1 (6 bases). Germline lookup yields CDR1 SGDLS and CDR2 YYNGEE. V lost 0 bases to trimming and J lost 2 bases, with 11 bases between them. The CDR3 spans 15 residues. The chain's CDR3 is CASSVGYRGQETQYF. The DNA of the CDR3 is TGTGCCAGCAGCGTAGGATATAGGGGGCAAGAGACCCAGTACTTC.

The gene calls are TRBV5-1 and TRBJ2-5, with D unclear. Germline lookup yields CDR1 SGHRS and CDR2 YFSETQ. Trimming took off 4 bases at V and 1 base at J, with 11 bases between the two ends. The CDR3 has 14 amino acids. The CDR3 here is CASSPGSSQETQYF. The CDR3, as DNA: TGCGCCAGCAGCCCCGGGTCGAGCCAAGAGACCCAGTACTTC.

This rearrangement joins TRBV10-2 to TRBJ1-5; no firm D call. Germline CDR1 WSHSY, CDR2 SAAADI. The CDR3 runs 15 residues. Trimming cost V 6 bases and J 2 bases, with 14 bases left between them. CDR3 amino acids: CASSPVLRGNQPQHF. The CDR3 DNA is TGCGCCAGCAGCCCGGTGCTAAGGGGCAATCAGCCCCAGCATTTT.

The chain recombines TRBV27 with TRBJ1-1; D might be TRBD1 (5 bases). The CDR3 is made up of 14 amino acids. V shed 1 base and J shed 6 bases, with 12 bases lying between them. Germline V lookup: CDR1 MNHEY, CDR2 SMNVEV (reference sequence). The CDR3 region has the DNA TGTGCCAGCAGTTTATTCCGGGACGCCTCTGAAGCTTTCTTT. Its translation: CASSLFRDASEAFF.

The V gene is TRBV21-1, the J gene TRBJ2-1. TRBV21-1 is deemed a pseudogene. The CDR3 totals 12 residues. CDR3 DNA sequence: TGTGCCAGCAGCCAACGGGCCAATGAGCAGTTCTTC. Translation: CASSQRANEQFF.

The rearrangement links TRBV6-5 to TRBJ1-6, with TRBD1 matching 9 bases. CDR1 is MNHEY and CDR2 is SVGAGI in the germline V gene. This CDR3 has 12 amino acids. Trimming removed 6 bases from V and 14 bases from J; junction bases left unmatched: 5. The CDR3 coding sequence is TGTGCCAGCAGGGAAGGGACAGGGTCCCTCCACTTT. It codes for CASREGTGSLHF.

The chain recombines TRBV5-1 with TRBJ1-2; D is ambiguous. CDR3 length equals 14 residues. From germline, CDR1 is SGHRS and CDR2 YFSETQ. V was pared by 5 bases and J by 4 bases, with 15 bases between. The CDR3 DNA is TGCGCCAGCAGTCTCGGGCTAACGGGCTATGGCTACACCTTC. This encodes CASSLGLTGYGYTF.

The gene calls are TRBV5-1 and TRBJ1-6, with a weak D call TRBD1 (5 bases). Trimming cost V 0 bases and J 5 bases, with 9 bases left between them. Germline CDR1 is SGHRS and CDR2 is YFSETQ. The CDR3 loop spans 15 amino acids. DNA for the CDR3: TGCGCCAGCAGCTTGGCTGGGGGAAATAATTCACCCCTCCACTTT. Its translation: CASSLAGGNNSPLHF.

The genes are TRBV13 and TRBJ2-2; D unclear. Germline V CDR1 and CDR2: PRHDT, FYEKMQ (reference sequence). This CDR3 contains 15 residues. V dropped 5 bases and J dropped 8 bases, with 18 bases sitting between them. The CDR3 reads CASSQEAYQTGELFF. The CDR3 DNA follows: TGTGCCAGCAGCCAAGAGGCTTATCAGACTGGGGAGCTGTTTTTT.

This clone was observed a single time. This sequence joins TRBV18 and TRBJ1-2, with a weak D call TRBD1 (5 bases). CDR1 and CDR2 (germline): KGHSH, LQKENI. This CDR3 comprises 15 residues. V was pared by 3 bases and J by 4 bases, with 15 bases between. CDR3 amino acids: CASSPPTTGGYGYTF. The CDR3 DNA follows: TGTGCCAGCTCACCGCCGACAACCGGGGGCTATGGCTACACCTTC.

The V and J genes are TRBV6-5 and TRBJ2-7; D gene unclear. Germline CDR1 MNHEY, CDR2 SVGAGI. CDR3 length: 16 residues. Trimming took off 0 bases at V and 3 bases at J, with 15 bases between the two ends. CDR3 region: CASSYSLWARRYEQYF. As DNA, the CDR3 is TGTGCCAGCAGTTACTCTTTGTGGGCTCGCCGCTACGAGCAGTACTTC.

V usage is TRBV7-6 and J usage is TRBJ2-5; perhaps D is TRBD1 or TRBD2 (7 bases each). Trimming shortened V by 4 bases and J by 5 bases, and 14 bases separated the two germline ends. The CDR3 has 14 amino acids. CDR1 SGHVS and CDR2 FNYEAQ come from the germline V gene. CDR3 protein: CASSSGGGVETQYF. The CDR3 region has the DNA TGTGCCAGCAGCTCAGGGGGGGGCGTGGAGACCCAGTACTTC. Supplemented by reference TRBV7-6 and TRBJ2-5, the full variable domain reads GAGVSQSPRYKVTKRGQDVALRCDPISGHVSLYWYRQALGQGPEFLTYFNYEAQQDKSGLPNDRFSAERPEGSISTLTIQRTEQRDSAMYRCASSSGGGVETQYFGPGTRLLVL.

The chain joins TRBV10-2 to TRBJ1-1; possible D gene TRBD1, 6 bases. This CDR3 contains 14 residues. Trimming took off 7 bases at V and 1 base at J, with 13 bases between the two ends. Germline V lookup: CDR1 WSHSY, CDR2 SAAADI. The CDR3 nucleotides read TGCGCCAGCATGTCCCCAGGGGCGAACACTGAAGCTTTCTTT. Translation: CASMSPGANTEAFF.

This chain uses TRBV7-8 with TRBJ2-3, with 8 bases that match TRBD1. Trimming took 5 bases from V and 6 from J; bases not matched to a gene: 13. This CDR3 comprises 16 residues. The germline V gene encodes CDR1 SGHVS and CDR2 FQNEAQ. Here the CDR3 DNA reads TGTGCCAGCAGCATAAGACAGGGGTGGCGCGGGGATACGCAGTATTTT. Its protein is CASSIRQGWRGDTQYF.